Below, 8 T cell receptor beta chains from the same sample are listed, as sequenced in a study of blood T cell repertoires in COVID-19. This table comes from immunoSEQ multiplex PCR, and its TCRdb copy is limited to in-frame clones, with some not included. Of about 190,000 clones in the sample, over 70% were seen once. Source material: peripheral blood. All receptors derive from a man aged 50-59 years with active or convalescent COVID-19.

CDR3 sequence (DNA): TGTGCCAGCAGTGAAGCGCCAGGGTTCGGAAACACCATATATTTT. Translated: CASSEAPGFGNTIYF. The chain is built from TRBV6-1 and TRBJ1-3, with a tentative D call TRBD1 (5 bases). Trimming cost V 0 bases and J 4 bases, with 10 bases left between them. The CDR3 is made up of 15 amino acids. Germline V gives CDR1 MNHNS, CDR2 SASEGT.

The V call is TRBV10-3, the J call TRBJ1-1; D unclear. Germline values: CDR1 ENHRY, CDR2 SYGVKD. Trimming pared 3 bases from V and 4 bases from J, leaving 15 bases between. CDR3 length: 15 amino acids. Written as DNA, the CDR3 is TGTGCCATCAGTGATCCCCAAGTTCTGGCCACTGAAGCTTTCTTT. This codes for CAISDPQVLATEAFF.

J is TRBJ1-5 and V is TRBV28, with D tentatively TRBD1 (5 bases). Looked up from germline, CDR1 is MDHEN and CDR2 is SYDVKM. This CDR3 has 14 amino acids. Trimming stripped 8 bases from V and 3 bases from J, with 14 bases between. CDR3 residues: CASRAGSINQPQHF. The DNA of the CDR3 is TGTGCCAGCCGCGCAGGGTCTATCAATCAGCCCCAGCATTTT.

The chain carries TRBV3-1 (or the pseudogene TRBV3-2) and TRBJ2-7; 9 bases align to TRBD2. Unmatched junction bases numbered 14, after V lost 4 bases and J lost 7 bases. From germline, CDR1 is LGHDT and CDR2 YNNKEL (reference sequence). The CDR3 has 16 residues. CDR3 sequence (DNA): TGTGCCAGCAGCCGTGTTCCGGGACTAGCCCTTTGGGAGCAGTACTTC. This gives the protein CASSRVPGLALWEQYF.

This chain uses TRBV11-2 with TRBJ2-3; unclear D gene. V lost 5 bases to trimming and J lost 6 bases, with 15 bases between them. Looked up from germline, CDR1 is SGHAT and CDR2 is FQNNGV. The CDR3 consists of 14 residues. CDR3 in DNA: TGTGCCAGCAGCCGCTTCCAAGCGATGGATACGCAGTATTTT. Translating gives CASSRFQAMDTQYF.

The chain carries TRBV15 and TRBJ1-4; D may be TRBD1 (5 bases). The V gene's germline CDR1 is LNHNV and CDR2 YYDKDF (reference sequence). The CDR3 runs to 16 residues. V shed 8 bases and J shed 3 bases, with 19 bases lying between them. DNA for the CDR3: TGTGCCACCTCGACAGTACCGAAAAATCCTAATGAAAAACTGTTTTTT. It translates to CATSTVPKNPNEKLFF.

The rearrangement links TRBV7-2 to TRBJ2-5; D is undetermined. CDR3 length: 14 amino acids. V was clipped by 4 bases and J by 2 bases, with 11 bases between them. Germline loops: CDR1 SGHTA, CDR2 FQGNSA. The CDR3 DNA reads TGTGCCAGCAGCTCCTTATCTCTACAAGAGACCCAGTACTTC. It encodes CASSSLSLQETQYF.

The rearrangement uses TRBV5-1 and TRBJ2-5; 7 bases fit TRBD1. The CDR3 is 16 amino acids. Germline trimming cut 4 bases from V and 5 bases from J; bases unmatched to any gene: 14. The germline V gene has CDR1 SGHRS and CDR2 YFSETQ. CDR3 coding DNA: TGCGCCAGCAGCCGTAAAACAGGGGATATTGAGGAGACCCAGTACTTC. Protein: CASSRKTGDIEETQYF.